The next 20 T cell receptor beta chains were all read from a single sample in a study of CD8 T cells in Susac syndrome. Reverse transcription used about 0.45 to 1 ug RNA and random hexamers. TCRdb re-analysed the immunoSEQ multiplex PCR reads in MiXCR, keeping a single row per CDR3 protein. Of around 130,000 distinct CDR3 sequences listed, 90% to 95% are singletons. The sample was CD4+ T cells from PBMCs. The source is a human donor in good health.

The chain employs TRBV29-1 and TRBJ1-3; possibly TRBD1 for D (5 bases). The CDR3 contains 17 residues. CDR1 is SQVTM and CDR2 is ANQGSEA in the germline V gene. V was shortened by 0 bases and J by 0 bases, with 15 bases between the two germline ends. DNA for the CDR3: TGCAGCGTTGAAGATCCTAAGGGACGGGGCTCTGGAAACACCATATATTTT. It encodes CSVEDPKGRGSGNTIYF.

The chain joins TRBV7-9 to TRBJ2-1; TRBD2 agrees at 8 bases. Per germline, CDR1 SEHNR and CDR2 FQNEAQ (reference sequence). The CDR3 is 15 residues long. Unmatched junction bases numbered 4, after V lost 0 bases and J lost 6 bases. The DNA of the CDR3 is TGTGCCAGCAGCTTAGCTTCCGGGACTAGCAATGAGCAGTTCTTC. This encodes CASSLASGTSNEQFF.

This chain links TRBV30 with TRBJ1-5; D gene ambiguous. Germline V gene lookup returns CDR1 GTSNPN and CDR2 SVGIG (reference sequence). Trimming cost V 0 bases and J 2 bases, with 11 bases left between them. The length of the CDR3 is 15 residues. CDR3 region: CAWSVGEKGNQPQHF. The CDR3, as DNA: TGTGCCTGGAGTGTTGGGGAGAAGGGCAATCAGCCCCAGCATTTT.

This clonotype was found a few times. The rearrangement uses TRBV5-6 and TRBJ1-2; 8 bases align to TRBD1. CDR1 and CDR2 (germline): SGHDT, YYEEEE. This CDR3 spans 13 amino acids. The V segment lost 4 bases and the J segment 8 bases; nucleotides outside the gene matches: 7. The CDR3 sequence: CASSSGQGNGYTF. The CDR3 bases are TGTGCCAGCAGCAGCGGACAGGGAAACGGCTACACCTTC.

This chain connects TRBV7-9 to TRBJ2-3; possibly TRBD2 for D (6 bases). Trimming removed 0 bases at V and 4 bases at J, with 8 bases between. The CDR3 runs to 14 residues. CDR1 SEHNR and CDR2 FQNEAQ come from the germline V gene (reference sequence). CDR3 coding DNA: TGTGCCAGCAGCTTAGCTAGCGGATCAGATACGCAGTATTTT. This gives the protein CASSLASGSDTQYF.

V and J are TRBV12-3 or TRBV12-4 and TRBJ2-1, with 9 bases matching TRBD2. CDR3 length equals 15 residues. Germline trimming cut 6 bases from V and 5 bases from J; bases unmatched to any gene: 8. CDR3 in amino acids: CASSLKLAGDNEQFF. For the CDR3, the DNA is TGTGCCAGCAGCCTTAAACTAGCGGGTGACAATGAGCAGTTCTTC.

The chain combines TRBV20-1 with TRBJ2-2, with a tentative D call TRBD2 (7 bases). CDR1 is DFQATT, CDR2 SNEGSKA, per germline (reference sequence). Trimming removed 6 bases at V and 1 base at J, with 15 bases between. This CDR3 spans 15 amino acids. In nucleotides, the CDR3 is TGCAGTGCCACCAGGGGACTACTGAACACCGGGGAGCTGTTTTTT. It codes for CSATRGLLNTGELFF.

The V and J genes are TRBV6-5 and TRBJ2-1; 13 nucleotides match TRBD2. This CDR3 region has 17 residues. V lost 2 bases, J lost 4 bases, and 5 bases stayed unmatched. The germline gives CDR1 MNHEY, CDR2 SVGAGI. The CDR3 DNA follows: TGTGCCAGCAGTTACAGACTAGCGGGAGGCTCTTACAATGAGCAGTTCTTC. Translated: CASSYRLAGGSYNEQFF.

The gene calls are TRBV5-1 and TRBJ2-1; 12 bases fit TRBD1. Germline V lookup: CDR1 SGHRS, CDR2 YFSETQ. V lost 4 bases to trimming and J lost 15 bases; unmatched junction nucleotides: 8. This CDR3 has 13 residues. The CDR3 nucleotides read TGCGCCAGCAGCCAACGGGACAGGGGGCAATTGTTCTTC. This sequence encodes CASSQRDRGQLFF.

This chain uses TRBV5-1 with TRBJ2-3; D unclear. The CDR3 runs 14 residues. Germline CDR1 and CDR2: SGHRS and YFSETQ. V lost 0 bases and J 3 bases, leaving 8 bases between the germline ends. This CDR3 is CASSLEGRTDTQYF. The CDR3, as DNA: TGCGCCAGCAGCTTGGAAGGGCGGACAGATACGCAGTATTTT.

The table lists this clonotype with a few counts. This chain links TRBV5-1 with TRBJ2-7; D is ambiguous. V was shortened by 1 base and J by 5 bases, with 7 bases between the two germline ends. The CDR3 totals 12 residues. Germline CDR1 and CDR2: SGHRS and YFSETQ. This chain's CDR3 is CASSLIGDEQYF. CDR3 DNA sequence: TGCGCCAGCAGCTTGATCGGTGACGAGCAGTACTTC.

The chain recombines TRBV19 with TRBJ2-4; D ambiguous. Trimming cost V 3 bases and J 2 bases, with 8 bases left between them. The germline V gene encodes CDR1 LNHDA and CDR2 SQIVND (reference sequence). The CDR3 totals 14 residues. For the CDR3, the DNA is TGTGCCAGTAGTATGGGCTTAACCAAAAACATTCAGTACTTC. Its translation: CASSMGLTKNIQYF. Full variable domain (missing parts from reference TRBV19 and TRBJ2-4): DGGITQSPKYLFRKEGQNVTLSCEQNLNHDAMYWYRQDPGQGLRLIYYSQIVNDFQKGDIAEGYSVSREKKESFPLTVTSAQKNPTAFYLCASSMGLTKNIQYFGAGTRLSVL.

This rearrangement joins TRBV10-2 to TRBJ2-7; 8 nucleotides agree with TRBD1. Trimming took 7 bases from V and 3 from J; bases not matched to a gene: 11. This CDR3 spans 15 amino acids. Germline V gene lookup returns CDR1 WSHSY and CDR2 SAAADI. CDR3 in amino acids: CASTHDRGRDYEQYF. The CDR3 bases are TGCGCCAGCACCCACGACAGGGGTCGGGACTACGAGCAGTACTTC.

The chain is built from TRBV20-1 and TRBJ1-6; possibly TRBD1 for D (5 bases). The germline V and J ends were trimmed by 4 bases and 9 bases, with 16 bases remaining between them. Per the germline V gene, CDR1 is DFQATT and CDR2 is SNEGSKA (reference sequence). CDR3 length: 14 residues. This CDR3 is CSAMLPGWISPLHF. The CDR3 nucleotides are TGCAGTGCTATGCTTCCAGGGTGGATTTCACCCCTCCACTTT.

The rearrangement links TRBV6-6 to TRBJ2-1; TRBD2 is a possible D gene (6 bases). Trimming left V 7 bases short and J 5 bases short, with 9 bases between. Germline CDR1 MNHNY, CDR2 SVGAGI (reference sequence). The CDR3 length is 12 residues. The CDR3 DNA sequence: TGTGCCAGCACACTAGCTAACAATGAGCAGTTCTTC. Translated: CASTLANNEQFF.

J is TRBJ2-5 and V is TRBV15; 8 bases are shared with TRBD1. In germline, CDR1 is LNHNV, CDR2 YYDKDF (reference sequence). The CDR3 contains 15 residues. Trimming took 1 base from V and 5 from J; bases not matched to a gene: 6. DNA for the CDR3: TGTGCCACCAGCAGAGCAGGGGGCGCCGGGGAGACCCAGTACTTC. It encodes CATSRAGGAGETQYF.

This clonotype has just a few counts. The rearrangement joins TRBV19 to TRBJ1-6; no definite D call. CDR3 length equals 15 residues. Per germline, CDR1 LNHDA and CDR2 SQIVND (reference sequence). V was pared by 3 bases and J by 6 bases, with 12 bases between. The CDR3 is CASSIGGRPNSPLHF. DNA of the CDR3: TGTGCCAGTAGTATCGGCGGCAGACCTAATTCACCCCTCCACTTT.

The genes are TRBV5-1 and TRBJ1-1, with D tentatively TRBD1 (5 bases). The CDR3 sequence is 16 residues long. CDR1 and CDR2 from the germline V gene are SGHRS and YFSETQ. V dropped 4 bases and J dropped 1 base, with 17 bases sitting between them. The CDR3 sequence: CASSAGRRTRNTEAFF. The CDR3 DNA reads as TGCGCCAGCAGCGCTGGCCGTCGGACAAGGAACACTGAAGCTTTCTTT.

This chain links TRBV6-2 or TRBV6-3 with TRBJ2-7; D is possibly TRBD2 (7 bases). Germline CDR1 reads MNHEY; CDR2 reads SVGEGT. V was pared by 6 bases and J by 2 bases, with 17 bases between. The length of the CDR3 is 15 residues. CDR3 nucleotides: TGTGCCAGCAGACTAAGAAGGGGGGGGACCTACGAGCAGTACTTC. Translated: CASRLRRGGTYEQYF.

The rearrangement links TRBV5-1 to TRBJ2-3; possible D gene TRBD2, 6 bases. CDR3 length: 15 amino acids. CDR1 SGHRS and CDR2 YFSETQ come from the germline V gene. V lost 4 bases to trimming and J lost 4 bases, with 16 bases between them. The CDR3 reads CASSRTSGTPDTQYF. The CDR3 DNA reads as TGCGCCAGCAGCCGAACATCCGGGACTCCAGATACGCAGTATTTT.